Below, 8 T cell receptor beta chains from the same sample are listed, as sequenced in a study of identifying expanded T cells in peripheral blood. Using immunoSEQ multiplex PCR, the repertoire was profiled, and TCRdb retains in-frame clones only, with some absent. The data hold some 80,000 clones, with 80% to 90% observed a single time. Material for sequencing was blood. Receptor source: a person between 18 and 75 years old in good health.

The CDR3 DNA is TGTGCTAGTGGTTTATCTAGAAGGGGGGACCGGTACGAGCAGTACTTC. Translating gives CASGLSRRGDRYEQYF. The chain joins TRBV12-5 to TRBJ2-7; D assignment may be TRBD1 or TRBD2 (6 bases each). The germline V gene has CDR1 LGHNT and CDR2 FRNRAP. Trimming left V 3 bases short and J 4 bases short, with 19 bases between. This CDR3 spans 16 amino acids.

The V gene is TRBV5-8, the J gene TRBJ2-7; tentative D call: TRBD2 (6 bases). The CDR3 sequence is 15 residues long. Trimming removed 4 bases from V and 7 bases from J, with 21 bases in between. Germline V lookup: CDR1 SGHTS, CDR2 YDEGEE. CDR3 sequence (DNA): TGTGCCAGCAGCGTGGGGCCCGAGCGGGCAGCTGAGCAGTACTTC. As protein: CASSVGPERAAEQYF.

CDR3 in DNA: TGTGCCAGTAGTAGGGGGACAGGGGGCGACTATGGCTACACCTTC. Translated, it gives CASSRGTGGDYGYTF. The rearrangement joins TRBV19 to TRBJ1-2; 12 positions agree with TRBD1. In germline, CDR1 is LNHDA, CDR2 SQIVND (reference sequence). The ends lost 4 bases at V and 3 bases at J; junction bases unmatched: 3. The CDR3 runs to 15 residues.

CDR3 protein: CASSEIGRFNSPLHF. In nucleotides, the CDR3 is TGTGCCAGCAGTGAGATAGGGCGGTTTAATTCACCCCTCCACTTT. The chain has TRBV2 and TRBJ1-6; D remains unclear. CDR1 SNHLY and CDR2 FYNNEI come from the germline V gene. The CDR3 has 15 amino acids. Trimming removed 3 bases at V and 6 bases at J, with 12 bases between.

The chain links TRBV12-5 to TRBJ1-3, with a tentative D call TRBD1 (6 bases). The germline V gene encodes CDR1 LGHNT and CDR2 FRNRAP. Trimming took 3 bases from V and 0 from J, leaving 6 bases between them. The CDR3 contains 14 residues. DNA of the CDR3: TGTGCTAGTGGTTTACAGGGCTCTGGAAACACCATATATTTT. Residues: CASGLQGSGNTIYF. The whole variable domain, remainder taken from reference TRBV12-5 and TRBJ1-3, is DARVTQTPRHKVTEMGQEVTMRCQPILGHNTVFWYRQTMMQGLELLAYFRNRAPLDDSGMPKDRFSAEMPDATLATLKIQPSEPRDSAVYFCASGLQGSGNTIYFGEGSWLTVV.

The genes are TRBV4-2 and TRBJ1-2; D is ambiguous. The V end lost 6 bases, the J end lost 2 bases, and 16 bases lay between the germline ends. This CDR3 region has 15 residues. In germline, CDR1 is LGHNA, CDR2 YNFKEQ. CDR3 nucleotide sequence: TGTGCCAGCAGTCGCGAGGCAGATAAGAACTATGGCTACACCTTC. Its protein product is CASSREADKNYGYTF.

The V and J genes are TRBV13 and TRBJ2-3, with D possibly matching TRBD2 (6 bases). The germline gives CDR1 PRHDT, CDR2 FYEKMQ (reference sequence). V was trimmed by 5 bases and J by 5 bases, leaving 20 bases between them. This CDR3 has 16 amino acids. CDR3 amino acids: CASSLPSHRRVDTQYF. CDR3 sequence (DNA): TGTGCCAGCAGCCTTCCCTCCCACAGGAGGGTAGATACGCAGTATTTT.

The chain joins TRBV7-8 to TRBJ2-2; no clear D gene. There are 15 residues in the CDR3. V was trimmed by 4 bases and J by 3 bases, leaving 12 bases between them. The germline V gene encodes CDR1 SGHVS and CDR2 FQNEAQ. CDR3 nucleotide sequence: TGTGCCAGCAGCTCCCGGATCAGAGACACCGGGGAGCTGTTTTTT. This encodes CASSSRIRDTGELFF.